This TCR beta chain is drawn from a study of early stage breast cancer tumors. The wider study: About 70% of the 16 invasive tumors were ER+, PR+ and HER2-. Findings of the study overall: Compared with adjacent normal breast, tumors showed around 2.7-fold denser, more clonal T cells. Commonly generated sequences made up most enriched TCRB sequences shared between patients.

Each tumor contributed about 19-55 mg of diced tissue. Using immunoSEQ multiplex PCR, the repertoire was profiled, and TCRdb retains in-frame clones only, with some absent. Seen here are about 9,500 clones, approximately 68% observed once, and the top ten hold around 7%. Notes on this clone: Its antigen is as yet unknown.

This CDR3 spans 14 amino acids. CDR1 and CDR2 (germline): MRHNA, SNTAGT. The ends were cut back, 2 bases at V and 7 bases at J, with 12 bases in the middle. The clonotype comes from a person aged 50-59 years with breast cancer. This sequence joins TRBV6-4 and TRBJ1-3; D ambiguous. The sample was breast tumor tissue. Here the CDR3 DNA reads TGTGCCAGCAGTGACGTGGGATTAGGGAACACCATATATTTT. Protein: CASSDVGLGNTIYF.